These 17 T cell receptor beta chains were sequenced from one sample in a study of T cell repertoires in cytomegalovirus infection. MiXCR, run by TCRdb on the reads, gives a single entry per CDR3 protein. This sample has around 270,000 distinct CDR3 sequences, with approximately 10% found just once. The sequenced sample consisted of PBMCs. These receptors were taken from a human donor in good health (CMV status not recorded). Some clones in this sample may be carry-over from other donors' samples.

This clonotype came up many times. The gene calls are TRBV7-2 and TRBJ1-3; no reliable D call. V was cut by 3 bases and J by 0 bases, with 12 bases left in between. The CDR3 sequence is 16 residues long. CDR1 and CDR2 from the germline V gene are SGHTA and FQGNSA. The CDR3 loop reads CASSFTGRLSGNTIYF. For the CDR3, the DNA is TGTGCCAGCAGCTTTACCGGACGGCTCTCTGGAAACACCATATATTTT.

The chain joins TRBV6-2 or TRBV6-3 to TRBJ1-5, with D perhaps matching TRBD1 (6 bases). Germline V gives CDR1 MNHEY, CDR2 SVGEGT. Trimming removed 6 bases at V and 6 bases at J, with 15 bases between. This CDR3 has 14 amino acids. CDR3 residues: CASRPGGAFQPQHF. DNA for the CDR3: TGTGCCAGCAGGCCGGGGGGCGCTTTTCAGCCCCAGCATTTT.

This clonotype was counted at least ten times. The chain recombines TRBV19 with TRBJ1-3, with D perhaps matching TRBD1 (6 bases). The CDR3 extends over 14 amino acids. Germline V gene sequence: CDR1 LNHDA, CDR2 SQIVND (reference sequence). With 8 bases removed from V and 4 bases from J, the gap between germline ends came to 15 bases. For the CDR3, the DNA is TGTGCCAGTTTCGAGGGGGGGAGAGGAAACACCATATATTTT. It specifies CASFEGGRGNTIYF.

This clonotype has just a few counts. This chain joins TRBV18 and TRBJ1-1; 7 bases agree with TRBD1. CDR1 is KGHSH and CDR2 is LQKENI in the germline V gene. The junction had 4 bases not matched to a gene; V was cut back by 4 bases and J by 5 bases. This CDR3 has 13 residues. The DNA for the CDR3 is TGTGCCAGCTCACTGGACAGGCGGACTGAAGCTTTCTTT. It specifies CASSLDRRTEAFF.

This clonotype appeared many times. The CDR3 region is CASSQDFARMNTEAFF. In DNA form, the CDR3 reads TGTGCCAGCAGCCAAGATTTTGCAAGAATGAACACTGAAGCTTTCTTT. This sequence joins TRBV4-2 and TRBJ1-1; D not certain. Trimming took off 0 bases at V and 0 bases at J, with 11 bases between the two ends. Germline CDR1 is LGHNA and CDR2 is YNFKEQ. The CDR3 runs to 16 residues.

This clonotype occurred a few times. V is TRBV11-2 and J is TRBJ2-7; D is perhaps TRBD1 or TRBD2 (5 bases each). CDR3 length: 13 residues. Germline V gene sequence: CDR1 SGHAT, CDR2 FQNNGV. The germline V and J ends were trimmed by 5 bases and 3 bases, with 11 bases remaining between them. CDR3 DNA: TGTGCCAGCAGCCCAGGGAGTTACTACGAGCAGTACTTC. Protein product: CASSPGSYYEQYF. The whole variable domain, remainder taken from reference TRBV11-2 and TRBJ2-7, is EAGVAQSPRYKIIEKRQSVAFWCNPISGHATLYWYQQILGQGPKLLIQFQNNGVVDDSQLPKDRFSAERLKGVDSTLKIQPAKLEDSAVYLCASSPGSYYEQYFGPGTRLTVT.

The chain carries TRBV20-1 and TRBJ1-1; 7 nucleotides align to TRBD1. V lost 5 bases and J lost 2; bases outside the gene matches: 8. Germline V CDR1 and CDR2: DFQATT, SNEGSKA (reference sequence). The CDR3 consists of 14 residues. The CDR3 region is CSADRQGGNTEAFF. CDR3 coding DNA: TGCAGTGCTGACCGACAGGGTGGTAACACTGAAGCTTTCTTT.

The CDR3 spells CASSQDRAGMSNEQFF. The CDR3 region has the DNA TGCGCCAGCAGCCAAGATCGCGCGGGAATGAGCAATGAGCAGTTCTTC. This chain joins TRBV4-3 and TRBJ2-1; possible D gene TRBD2, 6 bases. The germline V gene encodes CDR1 LGHNA and CDR2 YSLEER. The germline V and J ends were trimmed by 0 bases and 6 bases, with 15 bases remaining between them. This CDR3 comprises 16 residues.

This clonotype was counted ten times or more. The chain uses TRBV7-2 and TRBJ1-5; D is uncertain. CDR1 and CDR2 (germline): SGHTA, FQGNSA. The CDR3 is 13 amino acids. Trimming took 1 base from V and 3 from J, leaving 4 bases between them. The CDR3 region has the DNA TGTGCCAGCAGCTTAGGACACAATCAGCCCCAGCATTTT. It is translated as CASSLGHNQPQHF.

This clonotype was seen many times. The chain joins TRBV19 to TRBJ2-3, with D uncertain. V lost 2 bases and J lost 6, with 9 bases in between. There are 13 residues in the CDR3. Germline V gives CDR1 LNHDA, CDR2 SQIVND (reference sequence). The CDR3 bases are TGTGCCAGTAGTATACGCAGGCGGGATACGCAGTATTTT. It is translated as CASSIRRRDTQYF.

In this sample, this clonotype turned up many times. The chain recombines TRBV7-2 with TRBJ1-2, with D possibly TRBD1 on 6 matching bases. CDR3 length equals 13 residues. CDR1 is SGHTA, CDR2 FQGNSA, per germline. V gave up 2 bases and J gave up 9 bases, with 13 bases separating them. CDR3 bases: TGTGCCAGCAGCTTAAGAGGGGGAGTAAGCTACACCTTC. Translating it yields CASSLRGGVSYTF.

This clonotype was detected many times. CDR3 DNA: TGTGCCAGCAGCCGAAAACAGGGTTCCTACGAGCAGTACTTC. It is translated as CASSRKQGSYEQYF. This chain uses TRBV7-8 with TRBJ2-7, with a tentative D call TRBD1 (6 bases). V was pared by 5 bases and J by 1 base, with 12 bases between. The CDR3 consists of 14 residues. From germline, CDR1 is SGHVS and CDR2 FQNEAQ.

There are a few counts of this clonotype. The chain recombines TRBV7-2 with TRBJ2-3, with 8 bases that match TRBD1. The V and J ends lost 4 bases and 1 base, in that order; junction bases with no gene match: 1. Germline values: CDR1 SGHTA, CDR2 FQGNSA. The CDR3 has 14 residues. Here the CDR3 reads CASSSDRGTDTQYF. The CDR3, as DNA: TGTGCCAGCAGCTCGGACAGGGGCACAGATACGCAGTATTTT.

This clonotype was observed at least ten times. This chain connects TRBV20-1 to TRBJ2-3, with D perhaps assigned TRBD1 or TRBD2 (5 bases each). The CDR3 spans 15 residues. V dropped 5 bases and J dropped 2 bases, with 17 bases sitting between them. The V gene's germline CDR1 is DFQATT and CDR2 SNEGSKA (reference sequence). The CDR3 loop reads CSAYNRDDYTDTQYF. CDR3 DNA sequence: TGCAGTGCTTATAACCGGGACGACTACACAGATACGCAGTATTTT.

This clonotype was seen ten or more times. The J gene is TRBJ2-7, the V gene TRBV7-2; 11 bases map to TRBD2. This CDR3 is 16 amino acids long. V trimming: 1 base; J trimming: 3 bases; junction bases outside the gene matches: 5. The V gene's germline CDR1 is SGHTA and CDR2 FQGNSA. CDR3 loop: CASSLVSSGGIYEQYF. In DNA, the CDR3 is TGTGCCAGCAGCTTAGTGTCTAGCGGGGGGATCTACGAGCAGTACTTC.

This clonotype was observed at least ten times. CDR3 DNA: TGTGCCAGCAGCTCCCATCCGGGGGCCGAGCTGTTTTTT. Protein product: CASSSHPGAELFF. V is TRBV5-6 and J is TRBJ2-2, with D possibly being TRBD1 or TRBD2 (6 bases each). Germline-derived CDR1 and CDR2 are SGHDT and YYEEEE. V gave up 3 bases and J gave up 11 bases, with 14 bases separating them. This CDR3 is built from 13 residues.

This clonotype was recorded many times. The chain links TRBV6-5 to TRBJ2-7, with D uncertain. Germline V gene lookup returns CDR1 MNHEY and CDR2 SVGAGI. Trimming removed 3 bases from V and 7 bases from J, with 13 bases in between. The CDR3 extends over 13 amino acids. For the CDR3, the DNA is TGTGCCAGCAGTTATAACAGCGCTGGGGAGCAGTACTTC. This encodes CASSYNSAGEQYF.